The 5 T cell receptor beta chains reported below all come from one sample, sequenced in a study of cytotoxic CD8 clonotypes in ibrutinib-treated CLL. Sequencing was performed with immunoSEQ multiplex PCR; in TCRdb, only in-frame clones are kept and a portion is missing. The sample has just over 65,000 clones; 68% are singletons. The specimen was PBMCs, collected after 12 months of ibrutinib treatment. The source is a human donor with chronic lymphocytic leukemia.

Here the CDR3 DNA reads TGCGCCAGCAGTGACCGGGGTAGGGCCCACGAGCAGTACTTC. This codes for CASSDRGRAHEQYF. This sequence joins TRBV10-2 and TRBJ2-7; TRBD2 might be the D (5 bases). The CDR3 spans 14 residues. CDR1 is WSHSY and CDR2 is SAAADI in the germline V gene. V lost 3 bases and J 5 bases, leaving 14 bases between the germline ends.

This clone occurred once. This chain joins TRBV7-9 and TRBJ2-7; 8 positions agree with TRBD1. CDR1 and CDR2 from the germline V gene are SEHNR and FQNEAQ (reference sequence). This CDR3 comprises 19 residues. Trimming at V came to 0 bases and at J to 5 bases, leaving 18 bases not matched to a gene. CDR3 nucleotide sequence: TGTGCCAGCAGCTTAGCGGTCGGGACAGGAGCCCTGGGCATTGACGAGCAGTACTTC. This gives the protein CASSLAVGTGALGIDEQYF. Variable domain in full (rest from reference TRBV7-9 and TRBJ2-7): DTGVSQNPRHKITKRGQNVTFRCDPISEHNRLYWYRQTLGQGPEFLTYFQNEAQLEKSRLLSDRFSAERPKGSFSTLEIQRTEQGDSAMYLCASSLAVGTGALGIDEQYFGPGTRLTVT.

The genes are TRBV9 and TRBJ2-4, with D perhaps TRBD2 (5 bases). V was pared by 4 bases and J by 6 bases, with 11 bases between. The CDR3 has 13 residues. Per the germline V gene, CDR1 is SGDLS and CDR2 is YYNGEE. CDR3 region: CASSPTGINIQYF. The CDR3 DNA reads as TGTGCCAGCAGCCCGACCGGGATAAACATTCAGTACTTC.

V is TRBV18 and J is TRBJ2-7; D is perhaps TRBD1 (5 bases). V was shortened by 3 bases and J by 4 bases, with 10 bases between the two germline ends. The CDR3 contains 13 residues. The germline V gene has CDR1 KGHSH and CDR2 LQKENI. The CDR3 spells CASSPAGPYEQYF. The CDR3 DNA follows: TGTGCCAGCTCACCCGCAGGGCCGTACGAGCAGTACTTC.

This clone was counted only a few times. The chain combines TRBV4-3 with TRBJ2-3; D is undetermined. V was cut by 4 bases and J by 4 bases, with 15 bases left in between. CDR3 length equals 15 residues. CDR1 and CDR2 (germline): LGHNA, YSLEER. The CDR3 DNA is TGCGCCAGCAGCCCCCAGTCGGCAGTCGCAGATACGCAGTATTTT. Translation: CASSPQSAVADTQYF.